This TCR beta chain was identified in a study of neurological immune-mediated disorders (dated by TCRdb to 2018 to 2020). Study-wide context: The study compared peripheral blood TCR-beta repertoires of HTLV-I-associated myelopathy (HAM/TSP) patients, multiple sclerosis patients and healthy controls using UMI-based sequencing. Alongside PBMC samples, the set of approximately 100 TCR-beta libraries contained longitudinal samples, technical triplicates, and paired CD4+ and CD8+ T-cell subsets that had been sorted. The cohort was made up of 68 subjects, consisting of some 15 HAM/TSP patients, roughly 35 multiple sclerosis patients and 20 healthy controls.

The research as a whole found: TCR clonal expansion was highest in HAM/TSP patients and lowest in MS patients, with MS patients falling below even healthy controls. Expanded clones from different subjects shared no identical CDR3 amino acid sequences, which suggests that TCR-beta repertoires were private in all groups.

Unsorted PBMC libraries were generated from 2 million PBMCs stored in RNAlater at -80 °C until RNA extraction. Peripheral blood underwent Ficoll-Hypaque density gradient centrifugation to isolate PBMCs, which were then cryopreserved in liquid nitrogen. This clonotype was observed at least ten times. Its antigen has not been determined. No much larger clone is present one base from it, and per-base qualities are unavailable. cDNA was synthesized by template-switch 5'RACE using a primer carrying a 10-nucleotide random unique molecular identifier by which each TCR transcript was tagged. Every sequencing run yielded over 200 million TCR-beta sequences covering 15-18 subjects. The RNeasy kit was used to extract total RNA. TCR-beta VDJ regions were amplified with primers for the TCR constant region and the 5'RACE anchor, using the KAPA Real-time Library Amplification kit. Sample indexes and Illumina adaptors were added in a first PCR, after which library yield was increased in a second PCR. The roughly 650 bp TCR product was size-selected on a 2% E-gel SizeSelection system after Ampure bead purification. Before pooling, library quality was checked on a Bioanalyzer, concentration was measured with Qubit, and libraries were quantified with the Kapa Library Quantification kit. Paired-end 2 x 150 bp sequencing of the libraries was performed on an Illumina HiSeq 2500. To increase sequence diversity, roughly 25-31% phiX was spiked into each library pool. Per the authors' processing: The UMI-based MiGEC pipeline processed quality-filtered reads and removed over 90% of raw TCR sequences during error correction. VDJ genes were aligned to IMGT germline references, and clonotypes were defined by unique CDR3 amino acid sequence plus V-J genes. Clonal expansion, Shannon diversity and CDR3 relatedness were evaluated with VDJtools (CalcPairwiseDistances, ClusterSamples), while phylogenetic trees were built in CLCbio workbench. Expanded clones were defined as having at least 8 unique UMIs, based on coefficient-of-variation modelling across technical triplicates. TCRdb reanalyzed the raw reads on its own, using fastp at Q25 for trimming and MiXCR for clone calling, and kept in-frame beta chains. Duplicate CDR3 protein sequences are folded into a single record with the most common DNA and genes. Here the V and J calls rest on TCRdb's processing, not on the authors' analysis. The table for this sample lists approximately 50,000 distinct CDR3 sequences; 10% of them were counted only once. About 5% of the sample goes to the ten largest clones.

Taken from cysteine to phenylalanine, the CDR3 has 13 residues. Just the 39-base CDR3 DNA is kept, in frame starting at base 1. CDR1 and CDR2, per the germline V gene, are SGHTA and FQGNSA. V ends up 2 bases short and J 11 bases short, with an unmatched junction base count of 6. Material for sequencing was PBMCs. This sequence originates from a man aged 65-85 years with HTLV-1-associated myelopathy (HAM/TSP). The rearrangement combines TRBV7-2 with TRBJ2-1; 7 middle bases align to TRBD2. The CDR3 region has the sequence CASSLPGGRKQFF. DNA sequence: TGTGCCAGCAGCTTACCGGGAGGAAGAAAGCAGTTCTTC.